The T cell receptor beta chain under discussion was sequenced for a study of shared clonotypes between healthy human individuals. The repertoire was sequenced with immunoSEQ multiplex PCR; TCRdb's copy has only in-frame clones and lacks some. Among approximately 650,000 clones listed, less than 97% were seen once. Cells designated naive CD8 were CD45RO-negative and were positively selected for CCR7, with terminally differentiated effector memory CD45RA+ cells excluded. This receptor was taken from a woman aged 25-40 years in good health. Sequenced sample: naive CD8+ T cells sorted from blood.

The CDR3 DNA is TGCAGCGTTGATAATATCCTCACTGAAGCTTTCTTT. Amino acid sequence: CSVDNILTEAFF. V usage is TRBV29-1 and J usage is TRBJ1-1; D unresolved. V lost 3 bases, J lost 4 bases, and 9 bases lay in between. Germline lookup yields CDR1 SQVTM and CDR2 ANQGSEA. This CDR3 has 12 residues. Using reference TRBV29-1 and TRBJ1-1 for the parts outside the CDR3, the full variable domain is SAVISQKPSRDICQRGTSLTIQCQVDSQVTMMFWYRQQPGQSLTLIATANQGSEATYESGFVIDKFPISRPNLTFSTLTVSNMSPEDSSIYLCSVDNILTEAFFGQGTRLTVV.